The entry below describes one TCR beta chain. The antigen remains undetermined. It was with 60 Vbeta and 13 Jbeta primers that the PCR ran. TCRdb's copy holds only in-frame clones and misses some; the assay was immunoSEQ multiplex PCR. This table holds 95,000 to 120,000 clones, 60% to 80% found once. The data belong to a study of cytomegalovirus exposure and HLA in healthy donors. The study, taken as a whole, reports: An observed cluster of highly shared sequence variants was recorded as a likely sequencing artifact. Researchers counted roughly 150 TCR beta chains as cytomegalovirus-associated.

The sequenced material came from PBMCs. The sequence came from a man between 18 and 35 years old in good health and CMV-seropositive.

CDR3 loop: CASSPEGSFGDQPQHF. DNA for the CDR3: TGTGCCAGCAGCCCAGAGGGTAGCTTTGGCGATCAGCCCCAGCATTTT. The chain uses TRBV7-9 and TRBJ1-5, with D unclear. Germline CDR1 reads SEHNR; CDR2 reads FQNEAQ (reference sequence). V dropped 5 bases and J dropped 5 bases, with 19 bases sitting between them. This CDR3 spans 16 amino acids.